The 29 T cell receptor beta chains below come from one sample, sequenced in a study of technical replicates of blood from a few donors. The assay was immunoSEQ multiplex PCR, and TCRdb's table has in-frame clones only and misses some. Of over 50,000 clones in the sample, 94% are singletons; the top ten hold about 0.2%. The sequenced sample was T cells isolated from PBMCs. The receptors originated from a human donor in good health.

CDR3 bases: TGCAGCGTTGAAGATGGGGAGCAGGGACTCTCGGGCACCGGGGAGCTGTTTTTT. Translation: CSVEDGEQGLSGTGELFF. The chain recombines TRBV29-1 with TRBJ2-2; D perhaps matches TRBD2 (6 bases). Trimming took 0 bases from V and 4 from J, leaving 21 bases between them. CDR3 length: 18 residues. The V gene's germline CDR1 is SQVTM and CDR2 ANQGSEA.

The chain employs TRBV6-5 and TRBJ2-7, with 8 bases fitting TRBD1. Trimming cost V 5 bases and J 3 bases; bases outside gene matches: 6. Germline assignment: CDR1 MNHEY and CDR2 SVGAGI. The CDR3 loop spans 14 amino acids. The DNA of the CDR3 is TGTGCCAGCAGTCGCCGACAGGGGTACTACGAGCAGTACTTC. Its translation is CASSRRQGYYEQYF.

The chain recombines TRBV28 with TRBJ2-7, with 10 bases aligning to TRBD1. The CDR3 spans 17 residues. V trimming: 8 bases; J trimming: 2 bases; junction bases outside the gene matches: 15. The germline gives CDR1 MDHEN, CDR2 SYDVKM. The CDR3 DNA reads TGTGCCAGCCGCCGAACCTCCGGGACAGGGGACACCTACGAGCAGTACTTC. Residues: CASRRTSGTGDTYEQYF.

The rearrangement joins TRBV5-1 to TRBJ2-1; 7 positions agree with TRBD1. The CDR3 extends over 11 amino acids. Germline CDR1 SGHRS, CDR2 YFSETQ. Germline trimming cut 5 bases from V and 7 bases from J; bases unmatched to any gene: 0. The CDR3 reads CASRQGNEQFF. DNA for the CDR3: TGCGCCAGCAGACAGGGGAATGAGCAGTTCTTC.

The gene calls are TRBV29-1 and TRBJ2-7, with a possible D match to TRBD2 (6 bases). The V end was cut by 6 bases, the J end by 2 bases, with 14 bases between. The germline gives CDR1 SQVTM, CDR2 ANQGSEA. This CDR3 region has 13 residues. In nucleotides, the CDR3 is TGCAGCGTGGCCCGAGTAGCGGCCTACGAGCAGTACTTC. Protein product: CSVARVAAYEQYF.

This clone was found a few times. The genes are TRBV20-1 and TRBJ1-1; D gene unclear. The CDR3 contains 10 residues. Germline V CDR1 and CDR2: DFQATT, SNEGSKA (reference sequence). V shed 0 bases and J shed 7 bases, with 3 bases lying between them. The CDR3 DNA follows: TGCAGTGCTAGAGACCGTGAAGCTTTCTTT. Residues: CSARDREAFF.

The chain employs TRBV5-1 and TRBJ2-3, with TRBD2 matching 7 bases. Trimming at V came to 4 bases and at J to 2 bases, leaving 7 bases not matched to a gene. The V gene's germline CDR1 is SGHRS and CDR2 YFSETQ. This CDR3 region has 15 residues. In DNA, the CDR3 is TGCGCCAGCAGCCCCGGGGGGAGCAACACAGATACGCAGTATTTT. Translating gives CASSPGGSNTDTQYF.

This clone was seen a single time. V gene TRBV7-3 combines with J gene TRBJ1-1; the D gene is possibly TRBD1 (6 bases). CDR3 size: 13 residues. Looked up from germline, CDR1 is SGHTA and CDR2 is FQGTGA. V gave up 4 bases and J gave up 2 bases, with 8 bases separating them. The CDR3 DNA sequence: TGTGCCAGCAGCTGGGGGGGCAACACTGAAGCTTTCTTT. Protein: CASSWGGNTEAFF.

The chain links TRBV14 to TRBJ1-1; tentatively, D is TRBD1 (5 bases). Germline V gives CDR1 SGHDN, CDR2 FVKESK. Deletions cut 1 base from V and 11 bases from J, with 23 bases between. The CDR3 has 16 residues. The CDR3 bases are TGTGCCAGCAGCCAAGGGTCGCGGTGGGGGATAGGGAGGGCTTTCTTT. Translated, it gives CASSQGSRWGIGRAFF.

The CDR3 loop reads CATHRAVDGEQYF. DNA for the CDR3: TGTGCCACCCACAGGGCGGTAGATGGGGAGCAGTACTTC. The J gene is TRBJ2-7, the V gene TRBV6-5; a possible D gene is TRBD1 (6 bases). The CDR3 sequence is 13 residues long. CDR1 and CDR2 from the germline V gene are MNHEY and SVGAGI. V dropped 10 bases and J dropped 7 bases, with 20 bases sitting between them.

The chain links TRBV29-1 to TRBJ2-7; no firm D call. Germline-derived CDR1 and CDR2 are SQVTM and ANQGSEA. Deletions cut 4 bases from V and 2 bases from J, with 6 bases between. The CDR3 loop spans 11 amino acids. The DNA for the CDR3 is TGCAGCGTTGGCGGTGCCTACGAGCAGTACTTC. Its protein is CSVGGAYEQYF.

DNA for the CDR3: TGTGCCACCAGCAGAGGCAACAGGGCCTATGGCTACACCTTC. Translated: CATSRGNRAYGYTF. The chain joins TRBV15 to TRBJ1-2; the D gene is possibly TRBD1 (6 bases). The V end was cut by 1 base, the J end by 4 bases, with 10 bases between. CDR3 length equals 14 residues. Per germline, CDR1 LNHNV and CDR2 YYDKDF (reference sequence).

The rearrangement links TRBV7-2 to TRBJ1-5; 8 bases agree with TRBD1. After removal of 5 bases from V and 6 bases from J, the junction contained 6 bases not matched to a gene. Germline V gene data show CDR1 as SGHTA and CDR2 as FQGNSA. The CDR3 has 14 residues. CDR3 loop: CASSETGVGQPQHF. CDR3 in DNA: TGTGCCAGCAGCGAGACAGGGGTGGGTCAGCCCCAGCATTTT.

This clone has a handful of counts. The CDR3: CASSLGGTNTEAFF. CDR3 bases: TGTGCCAGCAGCTTAGGCGGGACGAACACTGAAGCTTTCTTT. The chain employs TRBV7-9 and TRBJ1-1; TRBD1 might be the D (5 bases). CDR1 and CDR2 (germline): SEHNR, FQNEAQ (reference sequence). The V end was cut by 1 base, the J end by 1 base, with 7 bases between. This CDR3 contains 14 residues. Using reference TRBV7-9 and TRBJ1-1 for the parts outside the CDR3, the full variable domain is DTGVSQNPRHKITKRGQNVTFRCDPISEHNRLYWYRQTLGQGPEFLTYFQNEAQLEKSRLLSDRFSAERPKGSFSTLEIQRTEQGDSAMYLCASSLGGTNTEAFFGQGTRLTVV.

This chain uses TRBV5-1 with TRBJ2-3; TRBD2 might be the D (6 bases). V was shortened by 4 bases and J by 3 bases, with 12 bases between the two germline ends. Germline assignment: CDR1 SGHRS and CDR2 YFSETQ. This CDR3 has 14 amino acids. CDR3 coding DNA: TGCGCCAGCAGCCCAGGGACTCCTACAGATACGCAGTATTTT. Protein sequence: CASSPGTPTDTQYF.

The J gene is TRBJ1-4, the V gene TRBV9; 9 nucleotides align to TRBD1. The junction had 7 bases not matched to a gene; V was cut back by 4 bases and J by 6 bases. The CDR3 consists of 15 residues. Germline loops: CDR1 SGDLS, CDR2 YYNGEE. CDR3 protein: CASSKTTGGYEKLFF. The CDR3 DNA reads as TGTGCCAGCAGCAAAACGACAGGGGGATATGAAAAACTGTTTTTT.

V gene TRBV28 combines with J gene TRBJ2-5; the D gene is possibly TRBD2 (5 bases). Germline values: CDR1 MDHEN, CDR2 SYDVKM. This CDR3 region has 16 residues. The ends were cut back, 7 bases at V and 5 bases at J, with 23 bases in the middle. DNA of the CDR3: TGTGCCAGCAATCTGAAACCGGGTGGAGGTCCTGAGACCCAGTACTTC. Amino acids: CASNLKPGGGPETQYF.

V gene TRBV13 combines with J gene TRBJ1-2; 8 bases align to TRBD1. This CDR3 is 14 amino acids long. Germline CDR1 and CDR2: PRHDT and FYEKMQ (reference sequence). V shed 5 bases, J shed 5 bases, and the junction held 7 bases outside the gene matches. The CDR3 loop reads CASSADRGGYGYTF. CDR3 in DNA: TGTGCCAGCAGCGCCGACAGGGGAGGGTATGGCTACACCTTC.

V and J are TRBV6-6 and TRBJ1-1, with a tentative D call TRBD1 (6 bases). Trimming cost V 6 bases and J 4 bases, with 18 bases left between them. Germline V gives CDR1 MNHNY, CDR2 SVGAGI (reference sequence). The CDR3 sequence is 15 residues long. The CDR3 loop is CASRVPTQGSTEAFF. The CDR3 coding sequence is TGTGCCAGCAGGGTACCTACACAGGGATCCACTGAAGCTTTCTTT.

The J gene is TRBJ2-5, the V gene TRBV18; 10 nucleotides match TRBD2. Looked up from germline, CDR1 is KGHSH and CDR2 is LQKENI. The CDR3 sequence is 15 residues long. V was pared by 2 bases and J by 3 bases, with 3 bases of the junction left unmatched. The CDR3 DNA reads as TGTGCCAGCTCACCAACCCTAGCGGGAGAAGAGACCCAGTACTTC. Translating gives CASSPTLAGEETQYF.

The chain is built from TRBV9 and TRBJ2-7; D possibly corresponds to TRBD1 (6 bases). CDR3 length: 15 residues. Germline V gene sequence: CDR1 SGDLS, CDR2 YYNGEE. Trimming pared 0 bases from V and 2 bases from J, leaving 12 bases between. The CDR3 spells CASSVGLGATYEQYF. The CDR3 DNA is TGTGCCAGCAGCGTAGGGTTGGGGGCAACCTACGAGCAGTACTTC. Filled out from reference TRBV9 and TRBJ2-7, the complete variable domain reads DSGVTQTPKHLITATGQRVTLRCSPRSGDLSVYWYQQSLDQGLQFLIQYYNGEERAKGNILERFSAQQFPDLHSELNLSSLELGDSALYFCASSVGLGATYEQYFGPGTRLTVT.

This chain connects TRBV5-1 to TRBJ2-1; D may be TRBD2 (5 bases). Trimming stripped 4 bases from V and 0 bases from J, with 8 bases between. Per the germline V gene, CDR1 is SGHRS and CDR2 is YFSETQ. The CDR3 is made up of 14 amino acids. CDR3 nucleotide sequence: TGCGCCAGCAGCCGGGGTTACTCCTACAATGAGCAGTTCTTC. Translated, it gives CASSRGYSYNEQFF.

The J gene is TRBJ1-2, the V gene TRBV6-5; unclear D gene. Germline CDR1 reads MNHEY; CDR2 reads SVGAGI. Trimming took 5 bases from V and 2 from J, leaving 15 bases between them. This CDR3 is 15 amino acids long. The CDR3, as DNA: TGTGCCAGCAGTCCCACAACCGGGAGGAACTATGGCTACACCTTC. As protein: CASSPTTGRNYGYTF.

The chain employs TRBV5-5 and TRBJ1-4; unclear D gene. Trimming took 4 bases from V and 4 from J, leaving 20 bases between them. CDR3 size: 17 residues. The germline V gene encodes CDR1 SGHKS and CDR2 YYEKEE (reference sequence). CDR3 loop: CASSHSFTGGVNEKLFF. DNA of the CDR3: TGTGCCAGCAGCCATAGTTTTACGGGAGGAGTTAATGAAAAACTGTTTTTT.

The rearrangement links TRBV7-9 to TRBJ1-2; the D is unclear. Germline lookup yields CDR1 SEHNR and CDR2 FQNEAQ (reference sequence). The CDR3 covers 12 residues. Between the trimmed V and J ends, which lost 3 bases and 8 bases, there was a span of 10 bases. The CDR3 sequence is CASSFSPGGYTF. CDR3 in DNA: TGTGCCAGCAGCTTCTCACCCGGGGGCTACACCTTC.

The CDR3 region has the DNA TGCGCCAGCAGCTTACAGACCTCTGGTAATGAAAAACTGTTTTTT. This gives the protein CASSLQTSGNEKLFF. V usage is TRBV5-1 and J usage is TRBJ1-4; D remains ambiguous. V was pared by 2 bases and J by 4 bases, with 12 bases between. This CDR3 contains 15 residues. CDR1 and CDR2 from the germline V gene are SGHRS and YFSETQ.

This clone was found many times. This sequence joins TRBV12-5 and TRBJ1-2; D call uncertain. This CDR3 is built from 15 residues. The V gene lost 0 bases and the J gene lost 5 bases, with 13 bases spanning the gap. Germline V gene data show CDR1 as LGHNT and CDR2 as FRNRAP. DNA for the CDR3: TGTGCTAGTGGTTTGGTATCGCGACATTCTTATGGCTACACCTTC. Its protein is CASGLVSRHSYGYTF.

The chain is built from TRBV29-1 and TRBJ1-2, with D unclear. V was clipped by 5 bases and J by 2 bases, with 6 bases between them. The CDR3 length is 11 residues. The germline V gene has CDR1 SQVTM and CDR2 ANQGSEA. CDR3 sequence: CSVTVNYGYTF. CDR3 bases: TGCAGCGTTACGGTGAACTATGGCTACACCTTC.

This chain links TRBV7-8 with TRBJ2-7, with a tentative D call TRBD2 (6 bases). V was cut by 1 base and J by 5 bases, with 9 bases left in between. The CDR3 is made up of 13 amino acids. Looked up from germline, CDR1 is SGHVS and CDR2 is FQNEAQ. The CDR3 coding sequence is TGTGCCAGCAGCTTAGGGAGGGTGCACGAGCAGTACTTC. Translating it yields CASSLGRVHEQYF.